The clone carrying this T cell receptor beta chain was recorded many times. Its cognate antigen is unknown. This entry comes from a study of Graves' ophthalmopathy and Graves' hyperthyroidism. Study-level points and caveats: Most thyroid clonotypes with frequency above 0.001 were detected in blood too.

Transcripts of RNA were the source for amplifying TCR beta CDR3 regions. An initial RT-PCR round employing HTBI primers preceded a second-round multiplex PCR. TCRdb called the multiplex PCR reads again in MiXCR, with one record for every CDR3 protein. This sample yields around 600,000 distinct CDR3 sequences, of which roughly 41% are seen a single time; 3.3% belongs to the top ten. Looked up from germline, CDR1 is LNHNV and CDR2 is YYDKDF (reference sequence). Trimming pared 5 bases from V and 8 bases from J, leaving 9 bases between. The length of the CDR3 is 12 residues. The source of this sequence is an adult man with Graves' ophthalmopathy. The sample comprised peripheral blood. This chain links TRBV15 with TRBJ2-2; D not certain. This chain's CDR3 is CATSRAEGELFF. CDR3 nucleotide sequence: TGTGCCACCAGCCGGGCGGAGGGGGAGCTGTTTTTT.